One sample yielded the 3 T cell receptor beta chains listed below, sequenced in a study of CD8 T cells in ankylosing spondylitis. The study, taken as a whole, reports: Blood from ankylosing spondylitis patients appeared to carry a characteristic eight-variant TCR beta motif.

TCRdb processed the 5' RACE reads anew with MiXCR; each CDR3 protein has one entry. Among a few hundred thousand distinct CDR3 sequences listed, under 8.5% were seen once. Their cognate antigens are unknown. Sequencing used blood, either unsorted or a sorted T cell fraction (not recorded which). Receptors were obtained from a male donor with ankylosing spondylitis.

This clonotype was detected a few times. The J gene is TRBJ2-7, the V gene TRBV6-5; 7 nucleotides align to TRBD2. Germline-derived CDR1 and CDR2 are MNHEY and SVGAGI. This CDR3 comprises 13 residues. The ends lost 0 bases at V and 8 bases at J; junction bases unmatched: 4. Here the CDR3 reads CASSYSTGGKQYF. The DNA for the CDR3 is TGTGCCAGCAGTTACTCGACGGGGGGAAAGCAGTACTTC.

This clonotype was seen repeatedly, ten times or more. The chain links TRBV10-3 to TRBJ2-3; 8 bases are shared with TRBD2. The germline V gene encodes CDR1 ENHRY and CDR2 SYGVKD. CDR3 size: 13 residues. J gave up 6 bases and V 6 bases, and 5 bases lay outside the gene matches. CDR3 DNA: TGTGCCATCAGAGACGGACTAGCTGATACGCAGTATTTT. This encodes CAIRDGLADTQYF.

This clonotype was seen more than once but under ten times. The chain has TRBV14 and TRBJ2-2; D is unclear. V was clipped by 3 bases and J by 0 bases, with 11 bases between them. This CDR3 comprises 16 residues. The germline gives CDR1 SGHDN, CDR2 FVKESK. CDR3 sequence reads: CASSQFLSTNTGELFF. In DNA, the CDR3 is TGTGCCAGCAGCCAGTTTCTATCTACGAACACCGGGGAGCTGTTTTTT.